The rows below give T cell receptor beta chains drawn from one sample of a study of cytomegalovirus exposure and HLA in healthy donors. The data were produced by immunoSEQ multiplex PCR, yet TCRdb's version contains in-frame clones alone and is incomplete. Among about 160,000 clones listed, nearly 90% were seen once. The sequenced sample consisted of PBMCs. Receptors originate from a young woman in good health and CMV-seropositive. CDR3s leave out the opening cysteine and the closing phenylalanine or tryptophan. A D gene is named only where the DNA matches it firmly.

D	V	J	CDR3
TRBD2	TRBV28	TRBJ2-7	ASSRLSGGAYEQY
-	TRBV9	TRBJ2-7	ASSRDTSYEQY
TRBD2	TRBV7-2	TRBJ2-3	ASSSQLAGVADTQY
-	TRBV4-3	TRBJ1-5	ASSLDRINNQPQH
TRBD2	TRBV9	TRBJ2-3	ASSVPRTSGNTDTQY
-	TRBV7-2	TRBJ2-3	ASSLSGPGDTQY
TRBD2	TRBV29-1	TRBJ2-6	SVVSGTGANVLT
TRBD2	TRBV6-6	TRBJ2-1	ASSSTSGRDNEQF
TRBD1	TRBV7-8	TRBJ1-3	ASSPTAGTGAGNTIY
TRBD1	TRBV19	TRBJ2-7	ASSSGQGVSEQY
TRBD2	TRBV7-2	TRBJ2-7	ASSWASGNYEQY
TRBD1	TRBV28	TRBJ1-1	ASSVRTGGSAEAF
-	TRBV4-2	TRBJ1-1	ASSQGPQHSTEAF